This T cell receptor (beta chain) was obtained from a study of response to subunit inactivated influenza vaccine. Study observations and caveats: Authors suggested that a seasonal influenza vaccination recruits few new T cells each time.

This clonotype showed up just a few times. Its antigen is currently unknown. MiXCR, run by TCRdb on the RT-PCR reads, gives a single entry per CDR3 protein. The sample contains approximately 160,000 distinct CDR3 sequences, around 10% of which appear only once. The CDR3 contains 15 residues. Germline CDR1 reads SGHRS; CDR2 reads YFSETQ. V lost 3 bases and J lost 4; bases outside the gene matches: 5. The material was CD8+ T cells sorted from PBMCs, obtained around 25 months after vaccination. J is TRBJ2-3 and V is TRBV5-1; 10 bases align to TRBD2. This clonotype was obtained from a man between 50 and 75 years old who received an inactivated influenza vaccine. CDR3 nucleotide sequence: TGCGCCAGCAGCTACGGACTAGCGGACCCAGATACGCAGTATTTT. It specifies CASSYGLADPDTQYF. The whole variable domain, filled in from reference TRBV5-1 and TRBJ2-3, reads KAGVTQTPRYLIKTRGQQVTLSCSPISGHRSVSWYQQTPGQGLQFLFEYFSETQRNKGNFPGRFSGRQFSNSRSEMNVSTLELGDSALYLCASSYGLADPDTQYFGPGTRLTVL.